This is a list of T cell receptor beta chains from one sample in a study of shared clonotypes between healthy human individuals. Some clones are missing from TCRdb's copy, which holds only in-frame ones; the method was immunoSEQ multiplex PCR. Of over 1.4 million clones listed, over 95% are singletons. Material: naive CD4+ T cells sorted from blood. These receptors came from a man aged 30 to 45 in good health. CDR3s include the opening cysteine and the closing phenylalanine or tryptophan. A D gene is named only where the DNA matches it firmly. Part of the rows lack a size; the others show once, few, many or a class for expanded clones.

>NA|TRBV10-3|TRBJ2-7|NA
CAISLGSRADEQYF
TGTGCCATCAGTTTGGGGAGTAGGGCTGACGAGCAGTACTTC
>NA|TRBV18|TRBJ2-2|NA
CASSPPGAGELFF
TGTGCCAGCTCACCCCCGGGGGCCGGGGAGCTGTTTTTT
>once|TRBV9|TRBJ1-2|TRBD1
CASSRRDRGLGYTF
TGTGCCAGCAGCAGAAGGGACAGGGGTTTGGGCTACACCTTC
>NA|TRBV5-5|TRBJ1-3|NA
CASSLLPEISYSGNTIYF
TGTGCCAGCAGCTTGTTGCCCGAAATCTCTTACTCTGGAAACACCATATATTTT
>NA|TRBV30|TRBJ1-1|TRBD1
CAWSHRQGAVGTEAFF
TGTGCCTGGAGTCACCGCCAGGGGGCGGTTGGCACTGAAGCTTTCTTT
>NA|TRBV28|TRBJ1-5|NA
CASTYPLNQPQHF
TGTGCCAGCACCTACCCCCTCAATCAGCCCCAGCATTTT
>NA|TRBV9|TRBJ2-7|NA
CASSVAQGYEQYF
TGTGCCAGCAGCGTAGCCCAGGGTTACGAGCAGTACTTC
>NA|TRBV11-3|TRBJ2-2|TRBD2
CASSAQPGGRGELFF
TGTGCCAGCAGCGCCCAACCGGGAGGAAGGGGGGAGCTGTTTTTT
>NA|TRBV5-1|TRBJ2-7|TRBD1
CASSPGTGKNEQYF
TGCGCCAGCAGCCCCGGGACAGGAAAGAACGAGCAGTACTTC
>NA|TRBV28|TRBJ2-7|NA
CASSFQGAIFYEQYF
TGTGCCAGCAGTTTTCAGGGCGCTATTTTCTACGAGCAGTACTTC
>NA|TRBV28|TRBJ2-1|NA
CASSYGEQFF
TGTGCCAGCAGTTACGGTGAGCAGTTCTTC
>few|TRBV5-1|TRBJ2-5|NA
CASSLDRETQYF
TGCGCCAGCAGCTTGGACAGAGAGACCCAGTACTTC
>NA|TRBV18|TRBJ2-1|NA
CASSAVARLNEQFF
TGTGCCAGCTCGGCAGTAGCGAGATTAAATGAGCAGTTCTTC
>NA|TRBV28|TRBJ2-3|NA
CASSLSGLWADTQYF
TGTGCCAGCAGTTTGAGCGGGCTTTGGGCAGATACGCAGTATTTT
>NA|TRBV28|TRBJ1-2|TRBD1
CASRETGTGSSGYTF
TGTGCCAGCAGGGAAACCGGGACAGGGAGTTCTGGCTACACCTTC
>NA|TRBV7-3|TRBJ2-7|NA
CASSLLSFGGPGIDEQYF
TGTGCCAGCAGCTTATTGTCGTTTGGCGGCCCAGGGATTGACGAGCAGTACTTC
>NA|TRBV21-1|TRBJ2-2|NA
CASSKKGVTGPNTGELFF
TGTGCCAGCAGCAAAAAGGGGGTGACAGGGCCGAACACCGGGGAGCTGTTTTTT
>once|TRBV7-9|TRBJ1-3|NA
CASSFMTGAGNTIYF
TGTGCCAGCAGCTTTATGACAGGAGCAGGAAACACCATATATTTT
>NA|TRBV7-9|TRBJ2-5|NA
CASSLTVGISQETQYF
TGTGCCAGCAGCTTAACTGTGGGTATTTCGCAAGAGACCCAGTACTTC
>NA|TRBV5-4|TRBJ2-7|NA
CASSLFGGRKNEQYF
TGTGCCAGCAGCTTGTTCGGGGGGCGCAAGAACGAGCAGTACTTC
>NA|TRBV7-7|TRBJ2-2|NA
CASSLSPGFDPGELFF
TGTGCTAGCAGCTTATCTCCAGGGTTTGATCCCGGGGAGCTGTTTTTT
>NA|TRBV7-2|TRBJ2-7|NA
CASSFRLDYEQYF
TGTGCCAGCAGCTTCCGACTAGACTACGAGCAGTACTTC
>NA|TRBV5-1|TRBJ2-3|NA
CASSLTVTPPDTQYF
TGCGCCAGCAGCTTGACCGTTACTCCTCCAGATACGCAGTATTTT
>NA|TRBV28|TRBJ2-5|NA
CASSLDRGQETQYF
TGTGCCAGCAGTTTAGACCGAGGCCAAGAGACCCAGTACTTC
>NA|TRBV7-3|TRBJ2-6|NA
CASRTGRGGGGANVLTF
TGTGCCAGCAGGACGGGCAGGGGAGGAGGCGGGGCCAACGTCCTGACTTTC
>NA|TRBV5-6|TRBJ1-3|TRBD1
CASSLRQGLGNTIYF
TGTGCCAGCAGCCTCAGACAGGGCCTTGGGAACACCATATATTTT
>few|TRBV6-1|TRBJ1-5|NA
CASSVLSQQPQHF
TGTGCCAGCAGTGTTCTGTCCCAACAGCCCCAGCATTTT
>NA|TRBV6-1|TRBJ2-7|NA
CASSLATYEQYF
TGTGCCAGCAGTCTTGCTACCTACGAGCAGTACTTC
>NA|TRBV15|TRBJ2-3|NA
CATSRAPTGDTQYF
TGTGCCACCAGCAGAGCCCCTACGGGGGATACGCAGTATTTT
>NA|TRBV9|TRBJ2-5|NA
CASSVAPRDEETQYF
TGTGCCAGCAGCGTAGCCCCCAGGGACGAGGAGACCCAGTACTTC
>NA|TRBV9|TRBJ2-3|TRBD2
CASSVTSGRAGDTQYF
TGTGCCAGCAGCGTAACTAGCGGGAGGGCGGGGGATACGCAGTATTTT
>once|TRBV23-1|TRBJ2-7|NA
CASRWTKGKYEQYF
TGCGCCAGCAGATGGACTAAGGGAAAGTACGAGCAGTACTTC
>NA|TRBV7-2|TRBJ2-7|NA
CASSFGLSYEQYF
TGTGCCAGCAGCTTCGGTCTCTCCTACGAGCAGTACTTC
>once|TRBV29-1|TRBJ2-2|NA
CSAMRNTGELFF
TGCAGCGCCATGAGGAACACCGGGGAGCTGTTTTTT
>NA|TRBV18|TRBJ2-2|TRBD2
CASSPPGTSGRTGELFF
TGTGCCAGCTCACCACCGGGGACTAGCGGGAGAACCGGGGAGCTGTTTTTT
>once|TRBV7-8|TRBJ2-5|TRBD1
CASSPRDRVQETQYF
TGTGCCAGCAGCCCCCGGGACAGGGTGCAAGAGACCCAGTACTTC
>NA|TRBV4-1|TRBJ2-7|TRBD2
CASSQRLAELSYEQYF
TGCGCCAGCAGCCAAAGGCTAGCGGAACTCTCCTACGAGCAGTACTTC
>NA|TRBV19|TRBJ2-2|NA
CASRNEGSNGELFF
TGTGCCAGTAGGAACGAAGGGTCGAACGGGGAGCTGTTTTTT
>NA|TRBV5-4|TRBJ2-1|TRBD2
CASSLGASGDNEQFF
TGTGCCAGCAGCCTAGGCGCTAGCGGGGACAATGAGCAGTTCTTC
>NA|TRBV29-1|TRBJ1-2|TRBD1
CSVDPGGSKHGYTF
TGCAGCGTTGACCCAGGGGGGAGTAAGCATGGCTACACCTTC
>NA|TRBV5-1|TRBJ2-7|NA
CASSLEGEQYF
TGCGCCAGCAGTTTGGAGGGCGAGCAGTACTTC
>once|TRBV19|TRBJ1-5|TRBD1
CASSPRQGRQPQHF
TGTGCCAGTAGTCCCCGACAGGGCAGGCAGCCCCAGCATTTT
>NA|TRBV6-5|TRBJ2-3|NA
CASSSEGGLADTQYF
TGTGCCAGCAGTTCAGAGGGGGGATTGGCAGATACGCAGTATTTT
>NA|TRBV10-3|TRBJ2-3|NA
CAIKPGQVTDTQYF
TGTGCCATCAAACCGGGACAAGTCACAGATACGCAGTATTTT
>few|TRBV28|TRBJ2-3|NA
CASRGYFTDTQYF
TGTGCCAGCAGGGGCTACTTCACAGATACGCAGTATTTT
>NA|TRBV25-1|TRBJ1-1|NA
CASTRGRTEAFF
TGTGCCAGCACCCGAGGACGGACTGAAGCTTTCTTT
>NA|TRBV19|TRBJ2-3|TRBD1
CASSPGQGLGSRTDTQYF
TGTGCCAGTAGTCCCGGACAGGGCCTAGGTTCTCGCACAGATACGCAGTATTTT
>NA|TRBV1|TRBJ2-7|NA
CTSSQGGRAFSGFYEQYF
TGCACCAGCAGCCAAGGAGGGAGGGCCTTTTCGGGCTTCTACGAGCAGTACTTC
>NA|TRBV29-1|TRBJ1-2|NA
CSVEIGAGYGYGYTF
TGCAGCGTTGAGATAGGTGCCGGGTATGGCTATGGCTACACCTTC
>NA|TRBV7-9|TRBJ1-1|NA
CAGNTGFGTEAFF
TGTGCCGGGAACACAGGGTTTGGCACTGAAGCTTTCTTT
>NA|TRBV10-2|TRBJ2-7|TRBD1
CASRRTGESYEQYF
TGCGCCAGCAGGCGGACAGGGGAATCCTACGAGCAGTACTTC
>NA|TRBV29-1|TRBJ1-3|NA
CSAGRSTDSGNTIYF
TGCAGCGCCGGCAGGTCGACAGACTCTGGAAACACCATATATTTT
>NA|TRBV11-2|TRBJ1-5|TRBD1
CASSLEDRENQPQHF
TGTGCCAGCAGCTTAGAGGACAGGGAGAATCAGCCCCAGCATTTT